These 16 T cell receptor beta chains originate from one sample sequenced in a study of T cell responses to AZD1222 COVID-19 vaccine. The table came from immunoSEQ multiplex PCR; TCRdb's copy has only in-frame clones and leaves some out. The sample lists 100,000 to 150,000 clones; 85% to 90% were seen once. The sample in question was peripheral blood, obtained on day 0 of AZD1222 vaccination. Receptor source: an adult in good health.

The CDR3 DNA reads as TGTGCCATCAGTGAAGATAGAACAGGGAACTACGAGCAGTACTTC. This gives the protein CAISEDRTGNYEQYF. This chain uses TRBV10-3 with TRBJ2-7; the D gene is possibly TRBD1 (6 bases). The V gene's germline CDR1 is ENHRY and CDR2 SYGVKD. The CDR3 length is 15 residues. The germline V and J ends were trimmed by 3 bases and 3 bases, with 15 bases remaining between them.

The chain has TRBV20-1 and TRBJ2-7; the D gene could be TRBD1 or TRBD2 (5 bases each). The germline V gene encodes CDR1 DFQATT and CDR2 SNEGSKA (reference sequence). V was cut by 6 bases and J by 6 bases, with 12 bases left in between. The CDR3 consists of 11 residues. CDR3 amino acids: CSARDLGEQYF. DNA for the CDR3: TGCAGTGCCCGGGACCTCGGCGAGCAGTACTTC.

This chain connects TRBV5-1 to TRBJ2-1; 8 bases map to TRBD1. V gave up 2 bases and J gave up 10 bases; unmatched junction bases: 11. Germline CDR1 SGHRS, CDR2 YFSETQ. This CDR3 comprises 15 residues. The DNA for the CDR3 is TGCGCCAGCAGCTTCCCGGGACAGGTATATGACGAGCAGTTCTTC. Its protein is CASSFPGQVYDEQFF.

The chain carries TRBV27 and TRBJ2-1; a weak D match, TRBD2 (6 bases). Trimming shortened V by 5 bases and J by 9 bases, and 23 bases separated the two germline ends. The germline gives CDR1 MNHEY, CDR2 SMNVEV (reference sequence). The CDR3 runs 16 residues. CDR3 region: CASSPIGPRGGVEQFF. CDR3 in DNA: TGTGCCAGCAGTCCTATCGGACCCCGCGGAGGGGTTGAGCAGTTCTTC.

This clone was seen a handful of times. The chain is built from TRBV29-1 and TRBJ2-7, with 9 bases fitting TRBD1. With 4 bases clipped from V and 6 bases from J, the junction kept 4 bases outside the gene matches. CDR3 length equals 12 residues. Germline CDR1 reads SQVTM; CDR2 reads ANQGSEA. CDR3 in DNA: TGCAGCGTTGGGGGACAGGGTGGCGAGCAGTACTTC. Translating it yields CSVGGQGGEQYF.

The J gene is TRBJ2-2, the V gene TRBV4-3; 10 nucleotides agree with TRBD2. Germline CDR1 is LGHNA and CDR2 is YSLEER. The CDR3 consists of 16 residues. J lost 8 bases, V lost 0 bases, and 6 bases had no gene match. CDR3: CASSQESGGAAGELFF. CDR3 DNA: TGCGCCAGCAGCCAAGAGAGCGGGGGGGCCGCTGGGGAGCTGTTTTTT.

The chain uses TRBV15 and TRBJ1-2; no definite D call. Germline V gives CDR1 LNHNV, CDR2 YYDKDF (reference sequence). This CDR3 is built from 16 residues. Trimming left V 0 bases short and J 8 bases short, with 19 bases between. CDR3 sequence reads: CATSRDSYAPGPGYTF. The CDR3 nucleotides are TGTGCCACCAGCAGAGATAGTTATGCCCCGGGCCCAGGCTACACCTTC.

This sequence joins TRBV4-1 and TRBJ1-5, with unresolved D. V lost 1 base to trimming and J lost 3 bases, with 10 bases between them. The CDR3 consists of 15 residues. The germline CDR1 and CDR2 sequences are MGHRA and YSYEKL. The CDR3 nucleotides are TGCGCCAGCAGCCAAGGGCCGCTCCTCAATCAGCCCCAGCATTTT. Amino acids: CASSQGPLLNQPQHF.

Here the CDR3 reads CASSSTGVGTEAFF. The CDR3 coding sequence is TGTGCCAGCAGCAGTACAGGGGTGGGGACTGAAGCTTTCTTT. The chain links TRBV3-1 (or the pseudogene TRBV3-2) to TRBJ1-1; 7 bases agree with TRBD1. CDR3 length equals 14 residues. Germline CDR1 is LGHDT and CDR2 is YNNKEL (reference sequence). The trim removed 5 bases at V and 5 bases at J, leaving 8 bases unmatched.

The chain carries TRBV3-1 (or the pseudogene TRBV3-2) and TRBJ1-2; tentatively, D is TRBD1 (5 bases). The V end lost 0 bases, the J end lost 8 bases, and 13 bases lay between the germline ends. The CDR3 consists of 14 residues. CDR1 is LGHDT, CDR2 YNNKEL, per germline (reference sequence). CDR3: CASSQDLGAKGYTF. CDR3 DNA sequence: TGTGCCAGCAGCCAAGATTTAGGGGCTAAAGGCTACACCTTC.

The J gene is TRBJ1-2, the V gene TRBV6-5; 7 bases agree with TRBD1. The V gene's germline CDR1 is MNHEY and CDR2 SVGAGI. The CDR3 covers 15 residues. V trimming: 7 bases; J trimming: 4 bases; junction bases outside the gene matches: 12. The CDR3 DNA follows: TGTGCCAGCACCCTAAGGCAGGGGGTCGGCTATGGCTACACCTTC. It specifies CASTLRQGVGYGYTF.

The chain is built from TRBV19 and TRBJ2-2, with a tentative D call TRBD2 (6 bases). The V gene's germline CDR1 is LNHDA and CDR2 SQIVND (reference sequence). The CDR3 spans 15 residues. With 8 bases removed from V and 6 bases from J, the gap between germline ends came to 19 bases. CDR3 nucleotides: TGTGCCAGTGGCCGCGGGGTTGGCTGGGCCGGGGAGCTGTTTTTT. Translated, it gives CASGRGVGWAGELFF.

This chain joins TRBV29-1 and TRBJ2-7, with D maybe TRBD1 (6 bases). In germline, CDR1 is SQVTM, CDR2 ANQGSEA. This CDR3 region has 12 residues. V was clipped by 7 bases and J by 2 bases, with 12 bases between them. This CDR3 reads CSAGVYTYEQYF. In DNA form, the CDR3 reads TGCAGCGCAGGGGTTTATACCTACGAGCAGTACTTC.

This clone was observed once. This sequence joins TRBV9 and TRBJ2-1, with 9 bases fitting TRBD1. The CDR3 extends over 15 amino acids. Germline values: CDR1 SGDLS, CDR2 YYNGEE. The J segment lost 9 bases and the V segment lost 6 bases, leaving 13 bases of the junction unmatched. Here the CDR3 reads CASTQTGGRTGEQFF. The CDR3 bases are TGTGCCAGCACCCAAACAGGGGGCCGAACAGGTGAGCAGTTCTTC.

The chain recombines TRBV28 with TRBJ2-1, with D maybe TRBD1 (5 bases). The CDR3 has 15 amino acids. Germline loops: CDR1 MDHEN, CDR2 SYDVKM. Trimming cost V 6 bases and J 6 bases, with 18 bases left between them. CDR3 sequence: CASRLPGYRSNEQFF. The CDR3 DNA sequence: TGTGCCAGCAGACTTCCAGGGTATCGTAGCAATGAGCAGTTCTTC.

The chain combines TRBV27 with TRBJ1-4, with a possible D match to TRBD1 (6 bases). Trimming shortened V by 1 base and J by 10 bases, and 10 bases separated the two germline ends. Germline V gene lookup returns CDR1 MNHEY and CDR2 SMNVEV (reference sequence). This CDR3 has 13 amino acids. The CDR3 loop is CASSLFAGAKLFF. The DNA for the CDR3 is TGTGCCAGCAGTTTATTCGCAGGGGCAAAACTGTTTTTT.